These 3 T cell receptor beta chains share one sample of origin, sequenced in a study of cytomegalovirus exposure and HLA in healthy donors. The PCR contained 60 Vbeta and 13 Jbeta primers. Generated by immunoSEQ multiplex PCR, the TCRdb table keeps only in-frame clones and is missing some. The top ten clones hold around 3.2% of a sample with around 93,000 clones, approximately 72% of them seen once. Specimen: PBMCs. The receptors originated from a middle-aged woman in good health and CMV-seronegative.

The J gene is TRBJ2-7, the V gene TRBV7-8; TRBD2 might be the D (6 bases). The CDR3 loop spans 14 amino acids. Trimming removed 3 bases at V and 6 bases at J, with 15 bases between. Looked up from germline, CDR1 is SGHVS and CDR2 is FQNEAQ. The CDR3: CASSLNGGYGEQYF. CDR3 nucleotide sequence: TGTGCCAGCAGCTTGAATGGAGGGTACGGCGAGCAGTACTTC.

CDR3: CASSNRQSSGGNTIYF. For the CDR3, the DNA is TGTGCCAGCAGCAATAGACAGTCCTCAGGTGGAAACACCATATATTTT. This chain uses TRBV7-8 with TRBJ1-3, with D possibly being TRBD1 (5 bases). Germline CDR1 and CDR2: SGHVS and FQNEAQ. Trimming took 5 bases from V and 3 from J, leaving 17 bases between them. The CDR3 totals 16 residues.

V is TRBV30 and J is TRBJ1-3; D is unresolved. Looked up from germline, CDR1 is GTSNPN and CDR2 is SVGIG (reference sequence). This CDR3 region has 13 residues. Trimming removed 3 bases from V and 4 bases from J, with 10 bases in between. CDR3 in amino acids: CAWSSLGGNTIYF. The DNA of the CDR3 is TGTGCCTGGAGCTCGCTGGGCGGAAACACCATATATTTT.